The rows below give T cell receptor beta chains drawn from one sample of a study of cytomegalovirus exposure and HLA in healthy donors. Produced via immunoSEQ multiplex PCR; TCRdb's table is partial and in-frame only. The sample includes 85,000 to 100,000 clones, 78% of them seen just once. Sequencing used PBMCs. These receptor sequences come from a middle-aged woman in good health and CMV-seropositive. Both conserved end residues are part of each CDR3. D genes are given only for firm matches. The size field is filled for only some rows; it gives once, few, many or a size class.

TGTGCCAGCACCCGACAGGGGAGTGCTTTCTTT,CASTRQGSAFF,TRBV6-6,TRBJ1-1,few,TRBD1,11
TGTGCCAGTAGCTCCCCGAGGGGGTCTACTACCTACGAGCAGTACTTC,CASSSPRGSTTYEQYF,TRBV19,TRBJ2-7,once,NA,16
TGTGCCAGCAGTCCCGGGGGAGCTGCAACTAATGAAAAACTGTTTTTT,CASSPGGAATNEKLFF,TRBV28,TRBJ1-4,NA,NA,16
TGCGCCAGCAGCCAAGGGCGGGAAAACCCCATATATTTT,CASSQGRENPIYF,TRBV4-1,TRBJ1-3,NA,NA,13
TGTGCCATCAGCGGGACTAGCGCTTGGTACGAGCAGTACTTC,CAISGTSAWYEQYF,TRBV10-3,TRBJ2-7,NA,TRBD2,14
TGTGCCTGGAGTGTACTACTAGCGGGAGAAGCCGGGGAGCTGTTTTTT,CAWSVLLAGEAGELFF,TRBV30,TRBJ2-2,NA,TRBD2,16
TGCAGCGCTAGCGGAGGCCAGAGCTCCTACGAGCAGTACTTC,CSASGGQSSYEQYF,TRBV29-1,TRBJ2-7,NA,TRBD2,14
TGTGCCAGCAGTTTGCGGGGGAACTATGGCTACACCTTC,CASSLRGNYGYTF,TRBV28,TRBJ1-2,many,NA,13
TGTGCCAGCAGTGAAGCAGGGGTCGGGAATCAGCCCCAGCATTTT,CASSEAGVGNQPQHF,TRBV6-1,TRBJ1-5,NA,NA,15
TGCGCCAGCAGTCCCGGGACAGGGAGTATTAACTCCTACAATGAGCAGTTCTTC,CASSPGTGSINSYNEQFF,TRBV5-1,TRBJ2-1,once,TRBD1,18
TGTGCCAGCAGCCTAGGGACTAGCGGGAGAATTGGAGAGACCCAGTACTTC,CASSLGTSGRIGETQYF,TRBV7-9,TRBJ2-5,NA,TRBD2,17
TGTGCCAGCAGGGGGACAGGGATCGGCACAGATACGCAGTATTTT,CASRGTGIGTDTQYF,TRBV7-2,TRBJ2-3,NA,TRBD1,15
TGTGCCAGCAGCAAAGGGGGACAACTGGGGCCTCCCTACGAGCAGTACTTC,CASSKGGQLGPPYEQYF,TRBV21-1,TRBJ2-7,NA,NA,17
TGTGCCAGTAGTATAGTCCAGGGGCCCTCTTACGAGCAGTACTTC,CASSIVQGPSYEQYF,TRBV19,TRBJ2-7,once,NA,15
TGTGCCAGCAGCCACGTACGGGACAGACCCTCTCAGACCCAGTACTTC,CASSHVRDRPSQTQYF,TRBV5-6,TRBJ2-5,few,TRBD1,16
TGTGCCAGCAGTTCCCAACGGGGGGGGAAATCCTACGAGCAGTACTTC,CASSSQRGGKSYEQYF,TRBV28,TRBJ2-7,NA,TRBD2,16
TGCGCCAGCAGCTTTTCCGGGACTAGCGTCCAAGAGACCCAGTACTTC,CASSFSGTSVQETQYF,TRBV4-1,TRBJ2-5,NA,TRBD2,16
TGCGCCAGCAGCTCCGACGGTCGGGGGGGCTACACCTTC,CASSSDGRGGYTF,TRBV5-1,TRBJ1-2,NA,NA,13
TGTGCCAGCAGCTTAGAACAGAACACTGAAGCTTTCTTT,CASSLEQNTEAFF,TRBV7-8,TRBJ1-1,medium-sized,NA,13
TGTGCCAGCTCCCCCCCGTCGAGCACAGATACGCAGTATTTT,CASSPPSSTDTQYF,TRBV18,TRBJ2-3,NA,NA,14
TGTGCCAGCAGTTACGTCCGACACTCTTGGGAGCAGTACTTC,CASSYVRHSWEQYF,TRBV6-5,TRBJ2-7,NA,NA,14
TGTGCCAGCAGTTCATGGACTAGCGGGAGGGTACAAGAGACCCAGTACTTC,CASSSWTSGRVQETQYF,TRBV2,TRBJ2-5,once,TRBD2,17
TGTGCCAGCAGTGAAGGACACGAAGAGACCCAGTACTTC,CASSEGHEETQYF,TRBV2,TRBJ2-5,NA,NA,13
TGTGCCATCAGGACAGGGGCTTTGGGAGATACGCAGTATTTT,CAIRTGALGDTQYF,TRBV10-3,TRBJ2-3,NA,TRBD1,14
TGTGCCAGCAGCCGCCCGCTGAGTAGCGGGAGGGGGGAGACCCAGTACTTC,CASSRPLSSGRGETQYF,TRBV14,TRBJ2-5,NA,TRBD2,17
TGTGCCAGCAGTTACTCAGCGGCGCAGAAGAACACTGAAGCTTTCTTT,CASSYSAAQKNTEAFF,TRBV6-5,TRBJ1-1,NA,NA,16
TGTGCTAGTGGTTTGGGCCGGGACAGGGTGATCAACGAGCAGTACTTC,CASGLGRDRVINEQYF,TRBV12-5,TRBJ2-7,NA,TRBD1,16
TGCGCCAGCAGCGGCGGGACCTCCTATAATTCACCCCTCCACTTT,CASSGGTSYNSPLHF,TRBV5-1,TRBJ1-6,NA,NA,15